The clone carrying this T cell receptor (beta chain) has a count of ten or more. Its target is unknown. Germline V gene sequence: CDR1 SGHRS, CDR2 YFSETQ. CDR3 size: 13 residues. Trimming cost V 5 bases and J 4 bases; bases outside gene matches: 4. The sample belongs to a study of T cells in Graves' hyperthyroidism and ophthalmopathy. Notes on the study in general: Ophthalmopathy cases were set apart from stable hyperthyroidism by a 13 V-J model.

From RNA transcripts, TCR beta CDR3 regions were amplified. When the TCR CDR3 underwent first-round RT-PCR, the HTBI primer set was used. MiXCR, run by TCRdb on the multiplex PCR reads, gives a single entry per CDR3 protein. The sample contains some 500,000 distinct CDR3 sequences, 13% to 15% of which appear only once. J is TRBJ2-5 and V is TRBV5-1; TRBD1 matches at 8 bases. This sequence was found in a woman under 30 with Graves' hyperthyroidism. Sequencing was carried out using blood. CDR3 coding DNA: TGCGCCAGCAGTCGGGACAGGCGAGAGACCCAGTACTTC. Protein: CASSRDRRETQYF.